Included here is one T cell receptor beta chain sequence, with context. Its antigen is unidentified. Amplification used 60 Vbeta primers and 13 Jbeta primers. Method: immunoSEQ multiplex PCR; TCRdb's copy keeps in-frame clones and lacks some. The sample lists 110,000 to 150,000 clones; approximately 80% were seen once. The sample belongs to a study of cytomegalovirus exposure and HLA in healthy donors. In the study overall: Out of about 170 million T cells, an earlier analysis found 117 million unique TCR beta sequences in total.

Findings and caveats of the study: Certain indistinguishable V segments, among them TRBV6-2 and TRBV6-3, were excluded. An analysis was carried out later, and it reportedly showed fewer N-insertions in an Asian-associated ancestry cluster than the approximately 670-donor mean.

Germline values: CDR1 KGHSH, CDR2 LQKENI. The germline V and J ends were trimmed by 4 bases and 1 base, with 14 bases remaining between them. The CDR3 length is 15 residues. V and J are TRBV18 and TRBJ2-7, with D possibly matching TRBD2 (6 bases). The sample consisted of PBMCs. The TCR originated in a boy between 2 and 10 years old in good health and CMV-seronegative. CDR3 sequence: CASSRGLDYSYEQYF. The CDR3 coding sequence is TGTGCCAGCTCACGGGGACTTGATTATTCCTACGAGCAGTACTTC.